Below are 25 T cell receptor beta chains sequenced from a single sample in a study of post-analysis software for immune sequencing data. The study's findings and limits: Five or six TRBV segments were significantly more frequent in patients than in controls. TRBV5-6, TRBV5-1 and TRBV20-1 were among these segments.

No cognate antigen is known for these TCRs. Unique molecular identifiers had been added to the TCR beta cDNA libraries. Each CDR3 protein gets one entry after TCRdb re-called the PCR reads with MiXCR. The repertoire has roughly 400,000 distinct CDR3 sequences, 39% of them found once; the top ten carry around 8%. Sequenced: blood. These receptors were collected from a girl aged 2-10 years with multiple sclerosis.

This clonotype occurred once. The chain has TRBV2 and TRBJ1-5; 9 bases map to TRBD1. The CDR3 covers 16 residues. Per germline, CDR1 SNHLY and CDR2 FYNNEI. J was trimmed by 4 bases and V by 0 bases; bases with no gene match: 4. For the CDR3, the DNA is TGTGCCAGCAGTGAAGCGGACAGGGGAGGAAATCAGCCCCAGCATTTT. It specifies CASSEADRGGNQPQHF. The full variable domain, its missing parts supplied by reference TRBV2 and TRBJ1-5, is EPEVTQTPSHQVTQMGQEVILRCVPISNHLYFYWYRQILGQKVEFLVSFYNNEISEKSEIFDDQFSVERPDGSNFTLKIRSTKLEDSAMYFCASSEADRGGNQPQHFGDGTRLSIL.

This chain uses TRBV7-2 with TRBJ2-7, with 7 bases aligning to TRBD2. Germline CDR1 reads SGHTA; CDR2 reads FQGNSA. This CDR3 spans 15 amino acids. After removal of 1 base from V and 4 bases from J, the junction contained 7 bases not matched to a gene. CDR3: CASSLGSGIYYEQYF. The CDR3 DNA sequence: TGTGCCAGCAGCTTAGGGAGCGGGATTTATTACGAGCAGTACTTC.

The CDR3 nucleotides are TGTGCCAGCAGCCTCCGGGCGGGAGGAGTTAGGCCTTCTTACGAGCAGTACTTC. It translates to CASSLRAGGVRPSYEQYF. This chain joins TRBV7-2 and TRBJ2-7; 8 nucleotides line up with TRBD2. The V and J ends lost 5 bases and 4 bases, in that order; junction bases with no gene match: 19. CDR3 length: 18 residues. Germline loops: CDR1 SGHTA, CDR2 FQGNSA.

The chain carries TRBV28 and TRBJ2-7, with a weak D call TRBD1 (6 bases). The CDR3 contains 15 residues. Germline CDR1 reads MDHEN; CDR2 reads SYDVKM. V lost 6 bases and J 2 bases, leaving 17 bases between the germline ends. The CDR3 spells CASRFSMGHTYEQYF. The CDR3 nucleotides are TGTGCCAGCAGGTTCTCCATGGGACATACCTACGAGCAGTACTTC.

J is TRBJ2-7 and V is TRBV20-1; D gene ambiguous. The CDR3 spans 13 residues. The V gene's germline CDR1 is DFQATT and CDR2 SNEGSKA (reference sequence). Trimming shortened V by 5 bases and J by 2 bases, and 13 bases separated the two germline ends. The CDR3 protein is CSAFSLTTYEQYF. Here the CDR3 DNA reads TGCAGTGCTTTTAGCTTAACGACCTACGAGCAGTACTTC.

As concerns this clonotype: One end of the junction does not line up with germline, which may come from a read error. The chain is built from TRBV5-1 and TRBJ1-1, with D tentatively TRBD1 (5 bases). There are 15 residues in the CDR3. Germline V gene data show CDR1 as SGHRS and CDR2 as YFSETQ. The CDR3 coding sequence is TGTGCCAGCAGCTTGGGGATGGGGCTAAGGACTGAAGCTTTCTTT. Encoded protein: CASSLGMGLRTEAFF.

V gene TRBV10-3 combines with J gene TRBJ2-5; perhaps TRBD1 as D (5 bases). V shed 3 bases and J shed 9 bases, with 23 bases lying between them. Germline CDR1 reads ENHRY; CDR2 reads SYGVKD. The CDR3 extends over 16 amino acids. This chain's CDR3 is CAISEWAGLNNQPQYF. The CDR3 region has the DNA TGTGCCATCAGTGAATGGGCAGGGTTGAACAATCAGCCCCAGTACTTC.

This clonotype was seen at least ten times. The chain couples TRBV7-3 to TRBJ2-7, with 7 bases identical to TRBD2. The ends lost 5 bases at V and 3 bases at J; junction bases unmatched: 10. From germline, CDR1 is SGHTA and CDR2 FQGTGA. There are 15 residues in the CDR3. The CDR3 coding sequence is TGTGCCAGCAGCATCCCGCGGGGGTTTCACTACGAGCAGTACTTC. This encodes CASSIPRGFHYEQYF.

This clonotype has more than one count but fewer than ten. This chain links TRBV12-3 or TRBV12-4 with TRBJ2-7; 10 bases line up with TRBD1. After removal of 6 bases from V and 0 bases from J, the junction contained 5 bases not matched to a gene. This CDR3 comprises 15 residues. CDR3 sequence reads: CASSPGTGVSYEQYF. CDR3 nucleotides: TGTGCCAGCAGCCCTGGGACAGGGGTCTCCTACGAGCAGTACTTC.

J is TRBJ2-7 and V is TRBV6-5; TRBD1 is a possible D gene (6 bases). CDR3 length: 11 residues. The germline gives CDR1 MNHEY, CDR2 SVGAGI. V lost 6 bases and J 6 bases, leaving 9 bases between the germline ends. Written as DNA, the CDR3 is TGTGCCAGCAGCCCAGGGGTCGAGCAGTACTTC. Translation gives CASSPGVEQYF.

The chain employs TRBV27 and TRBJ2-1; 10 bases line up with TRBD2. V was clipped by 2 bases and J by 4 bases; unmatched bases: 5. The CDR3 totals 16 residues. Germline V lookup: CDR1 MNHEY, CDR2 SMNVEV (reference sequence). The CDR3 is CASSLLTSGEYNEQFF. CDR3 in DNA: TGTGCCAGCAGTTTACTAACTAGCGGGGAATACAATGAGCAGTTCTTC.

The chain joins TRBV16 to TRBJ2-5; 9 bases are shared with TRBD1. The CDR3 length is 15 residues. Germline V CDR1 and CDR2: KGHSY, FQNENV. V was clipped by 2 bases and J by 7 bases; unmatched bases: 8. The CDR3 region is CASSQQGQGTGTQYF. In DNA, the CDR3 is TGTGCCAGCAGCCAACAGGGACAGGGTACGGGGACCCAGTACTTC.

This clonotype was counted a few times. The chain combines TRBV6-5 with TRBJ2-7, with 15 bases that match TRBD2. Germline V gene sequence: CDR1 MNHEY, CDR2 SVGAGI. This CDR3 is built from 18 residues. J was trimmed by 7 bases and V by 0 bases; bases with no gene match: 10. CDR3 in amino acids: CASSYSTGLAGGMGEQYF. DNA for the CDR3: TGTGCCAGCAGTTACTCGACGGGACTAGCGGGGGGAATGGGAGAGCAGTACTTC.

This clonotype has a handful of counts. This chain links TRBV29-1 with TRBJ2-5; D gene uncertain. Germline V gene lookup returns CDR1 SQVTM and CDR2 ANQGSEA. The CDR3 covers 15 residues. V lost 4 bases and J 1 base, leaving 16 bases between the germline ends. CDR3 protein: CSVVILKGSQETQYF. In DNA, the CDR3 is TGCAGCGTTGTCATCTTAAAAGGCAGCCAAGAGACCCAGTACTTC.

This chain links TRBV10-3 with TRBJ2-7; D unresolved. Deletions cut 0 bases from V and 3 bases from J, with 12 bases between. The germline CDR1 and CDR2 sequences are ENHRY and SYGVKD. The CDR3 length is 15 residues. The CDR3: CAISESGGDSYEQYF. Written as DNA, the CDR3 is TGTGCCATCAGTGAGTCGGGTGGAGATAGCTACGAGCAGTACTTC.

V and J are TRBV4-1 and TRBJ2-1; D gene unclear. V was clipped by 1 base and J by 8 bases, with 21 bases between them. The CDR3 contains 17 residues. In germline, CDR1 is MGHRA, CDR2 YSYEKL. CDR3 amino acids: CASSQGPLPGKDHEQFF. As DNA, the CDR3 is TGCGCCAGCAGCCAAGGCCCCCTCCCTGGGAAGGATCATGAGCAGTTCTTC.

This clonotype was seen only a few times. The chain is built from TRBV20-1 and TRBJ1-4; D might be TRBD1 (6 bases). The CDR3 extends over 16 amino acids. Germline CDR1 and CDR2: DFQATT and SNEGSKA (reference sequence). Trimming shortened V by 6 bases and J by 7 bases, and 24 bases separated the two germline ends. The CDR3 DNA follows: TGCAGTGCAACTGCTTACAGGGACCAGGGTCGTGAAAAACTGTTTTTT. This translates into CSATAYRDQGREKLFF.

V and J are TRBV11-2 and TRBJ1-4; D uncertain. Deletions cut 1 base from V and 0 bases from J, with 9 bases between. Germline V gene lookup returns CDR1 SGHAT and CDR2 FQNNGV. The CDR3 covers 16 residues. CDR3 protein: CASSLVAGATNEKLFF. CDR3 DNA sequence: TGTGCCAGCAGCTTAGTTGCTGGGGCAACTAATGAAAAACTGTTTTTT.

This chain links TRBV7-2 with TRBJ1-6, with 7 bases lining up with TRBD1. The J segment lost 6 bases and the V segment lost 5 bases, leaving 4 bases of the junction unmatched. The CDR3 contains 14 residues. CDR1 and CDR2 (germline): SGHTA, FQGNSA. The CDR3 DNA reads TGTGCCAGCAGCCCGGGACAGAGTAATTCACCCCTCCACTTT. It yields the protein CASSPGQSNSPLHF. The variable domain in full, completed from reference TRBV7-2 and TRBJ1-6, reads GAGVSQSPSNKVTEKGKDVELRCDPISGHTALYWYRQSLGQGLEFLIYFQGNSAPDKSGLPSDRFSAERTGGSVSTLTIQRTQQEDSAVYLCASSPGQSNSPLHFGNGTRLTVT.

This clonotype showed up just a few times. The CDR3 protein is CSALGGSNTEAFF. The CDR3 nucleotides read TGCAGTGCTCTCGGGGGGTCCAACACTGAAGCTTTCTTT. The chain couples TRBV20-1 to TRBJ1-1; possible D gene TRBD1, 5 bases. The germline V gene has CDR1 DFQATT and CDR2 SNEGSKA (reference sequence). The CDR3 has 13 amino acids. V gave up 5 bases and J gave up 2 bases, with 12 bases separating them.

With regard to this clonotype: The junction departs from germline at one end; a sequencing error may be responsible. This chain links TRBV7-9 with TRBJ2-1, with D tentatively TRBD1 (6 bases). The CDR3 spans 16 residues. Germline V gene data show CDR1 as SEHNR and CDR2 as FQNEAQ (reference sequence). CDR3 residues: CASIPRGSAHYNERFF. CDR3 DNA sequence: TGTGCCAGCATCCCCAGGGGCTCAGCACACTACAATGAGCGGTTCTTC. Drawing the rest from reference TRBV7-9 and TRBJ2-1, the complete variable domain is DTGVSQNPRHKITKRGQNVTFRCDPISEHNRLYWYRQTLGQGPEFLTYFQNEAQLEKSRLLSDRFSAERPKGSFSTLEIQRTEQGDSAMYLCASIPRGSAHYNERFFGPGTRLTVL.

This clonotype was counted a few times. This rearrangement joins TRBV29-1 to TRBJ2-1; D not certain. V shed 8 bases and J shed 3 bases, with 14 bases lying between them. Per germline, CDR1 SQVTM and CDR2 ANQGSEA. The CDR3 has 13 residues. CDR3 residues: CSIRGNSYNEQFF. In DNA form, the CDR3 reads TGCAGCATCCGCGGTAACAGCTACAATGAGCAGTTCTTC.

This clonotype was counted only a few times. This chain connects TRBV6-2 or TRBV6-3 to TRBJ2-5; 7 bases fit TRBD2. Trimming removed 3 bases from V and 2 bases from J; junction bases left unmatched: 6. From germline, CDR1 is MNHEY and CDR2 SVGEGT. This CDR3 is built from 15 residues. The CDR3 sequence: CASSYGAGVQETQYF. The CDR3 nucleotides are TGTGCCAGCAGTTATGGGGCGGGGGTACAAGAGACCCAGTACTTC.

The V and J genes are TRBV11-2 and TRBJ2-1, with 7 bases aligning to TRBD2. The CDR3 extends over 14 amino acids. Germline V gene data show CDR1 as SGHAT and CDR2 as FQNNGV. V trimming: 0 bases; J trimming: 10 bases; junction bases outside the gene matches: 6. CDR3: CASSLELARLEQFF. DNA for the CDR3: TGTGCCAGCAGCTTAGAACTAGCGAGATTGGAGCAGTTCTTC.

This chain joins TRBV6-5 and TRBJ1-5; D not resolved. Germline CDR1 reads MNHEY; CDR2 reads SVGAGI. The length of the CDR3 is 12 residues. Trimming shortened V by 4 bases and J by 9 bases, and 10 bases separated the two germline ends. The CDR3 DNA reads TGTGCCAGCAGTTCCAGTAATGGGCCCCAGCATTTT. Protein sequence: CASSSSNGPQHF.